The 25 T cell receptor beta chains in this list originate from one sample, sequenced in a study of cytotoxic CD8 clonotypes in ibrutinib-treated CLL. Profiled with immunoSEQ multiplex PCR; TCRdb holds only in-frame clones, not every one. This table has over 45,000 clones, roughly 50% appearing once. The source was PBMCs, collected at disease progression, from a patient treated with ibrutinib. The receptors shown here come from a human donor with chronic lymphocytic leukemia.

This sequence joins TRBV25-1 and TRBJ1-1, with TRBD1 as a possible D gene (6 bases). V gave up 3 bases and J gave up 4 bases, with 12 bases separating them. The V gene's germline CDR1 is MGHDK and CDR2 SYGVNS. This CDR3 comprises 14 residues. The CDR3 nucleotides read TGTGCCAGCAGTGATTACAGGGATTTCACTGAAGCTTTCTTT. The encoded protein is CASSDYRDFTEAFF.

The V and J genes are TRBV21-1 and TRBJ2-1; the tabulated D call, TRBD2, remains unverified against the DNA. TRBV21-1 counts as a pseudogene. The CDR3 totals 16 residues. This CDR3 is CASSTEEAGGPCEQFF. Here the CDR3 DNA reads TGTGCCAGCAGCACGGAAGAGGCGGGGGGGCCCTGTGAGCAGTTCTTC.

The chain carries TRBV4-1 and TRBJ1-5; D unresolved. V gave up 3 bases and J gave up 0 bases, with 12 bases separating them. CDR1 is MGHRA and CDR2 is YSYEKL in the germline V gene. The CDR3 runs to 16 residues. The chain's CDR3 is CASSHPDGYSNQPQHF. CDR3 bases: TGCGCCAGCAGCCACCCGGACGGGTATAGCAATCAGCCCCAGCATTTT.

This clone has more than one count but fewer than ten. The rearrangement joins TRBV7-2 to TRBJ1-2; the D is unclear. Germline CDR1 SGHTA, CDR2 FQGNSA. The CDR3 length is 14 residues. V lost 1 base to trimming and J lost 0 bases, with 6 bases between them. The DNA for the CDR3 is TGTGCCAGCAGCTTAGTGGGAGCTAACTATGGCTACACCTTC. Amino acid sequence: CASSLVGANYGYTF.

The rearrangement links TRBV6-4 to TRBJ2-3; tentative D call: TRBD2 (6 bases). V lost 4 bases and J lost 0, with 8 bases in between. The CDR3 has 14 amino acids. Germline V gene sequence: CDR1 MRHNA, CDR2 SNTAGT. The CDR3 DNA reads as TGTGCCAGCAGTGTCGGGACTAGCACAGATACGCAGTATTTT. Protein sequence: CASSVGTSTDTQYF.

This clone has a handful of counts. The chain recombines TRBV19 with TRBJ1-1; D is ambiguous. The CDR3 is made up of 11 amino acids. Per germline, CDR1 LNHDA and CDR2 SQIVND (reference sequence). V was cut by 3 bases and J by 6 bases, with 5 bases left in between. Here the CDR3 reads CASSINSEAFF. The CDR3, as DNA: TGTGCCAGTAGTATTAACTCTGAAGCTTTCTTT.

In this sample, this clone turned up a few times. V is TRBV28 and J is TRBJ2-2; D is perhaps TRBD1 or TRBD2 (5 bases each). This CDR3 has 16 amino acids. Germline lookup yields CDR1 MDHEN and CDR2 SYDVKM. The V end was cut by 3 bases, the J end by 0 bases, with 11 bases between. The CDR3 nucleotides read TGTGCCAGCAGTTTCGGGACGGCAACGAACACCGGGGAGCTGTTTTTT. It is translated as CASSFGTATNTGELFF.

This chain uses TRBV11-2 with TRBJ1-1; D is uncertain. Trimming left V 3 bases short and J 1 base short, with 6 bases between. Germline V gene lookup returns CDR1 SGHAT and CDR2 FQNNGV. There are 13 residues in the CDR3. This chain's CDR3 is CASSFLSNTEAFF. DNA for the CDR3: TGTGCCAGCAGCTTTTTATCGAACACTGAAGCTTTCTTT.

CDR3 coding DNA: TGTGCCACCAGCACACGACAGAACACTGAAGCTTTCTTT. Translation: CATSTRQNTEAFF. The rearrangement links TRBV15 to TRBJ1-1; D call uncertain. V lost 4 bases and J 1 base, leaving 7 bases between the germline ends. Germline assignment: CDR1 LNHNV and CDR2 YYDKDF (reference sequence). The CDR3 has 13 amino acids.

This clone was counted only a few times. The rearrangement uses TRBV6-6 and TRBJ1-3; D remains unclear. Trimming pared 0 bases from V and 1 base from J, leaving 7 bases between. From germline, CDR1 is MNHNY and CDR2 SVGAGI (reference sequence). This CDR3 is built from 15 residues. The CDR3 reads CASSYSGESGNTIYF. CDR3 DNA sequence: TGTGCCAGCAGTTACTCTGGCGAATCTGGAAACACCATATATTTT.

The chain combines TRBV12-2 with TRBJ2-3; TRBD2, the table's D call, lacks a check against the DNA. TRBV12-2 is given as a pseudogene. The CDR3 has 14 amino acids. CDR3 coding DNA: TGTGCAAGTCGCGAAGGCGGGACCACAGATACGCAGTATTTT. This encodes CASREGGTTDTQYF.

This clone was observed a handful of times. The gene calls are TRBV27 and TRBJ2-7; 8 nucleotides align to TRBD2. Germline loops: CDR1 MNHEY, CDR2 SMNVEV (reference sequence). This CDR3 comprises 15 residues. V was pared by 4 bases and J by 4 bases, with 9 bases of the junction left unmatched. The CDR3 DNA follows: TGTGCCAGCAGTTCTCCAACTAGCGGAGCATACGAGCAGTACTTC. Amino acid sequence: CASSSPTSGAYEQYF.

V gene TRBV5-6 combines with J gene TRBJ2-3; D tentatively reads TRBD1 or TRBD2 (5 bases each). Looked up from germline, CDR1 is SGHDT and CDR2 is YYEEEE. V gave up 5 bases and J gave up 3 bases, with 13 bases separating them. The CDR3 has 14 amino acids. The CDR3 reads CASSPDGGTDTQYF. The DNA for the CDR3 is TGTGCCAGCAGTCCCGATGGGGGAACAGATACGCAGTATTTT.

Note on this clone: Other DNA sequences in the sample encode the same CDR3. The genes are TRBV9 and TRBJ2-1; 12 bases align to TRBD2. Germline V lookup: CDR1 SGDLS, CDR2 YYNGEE. V trimming: 2 bases; J trimming: 6 bases; junction bases outside the gene matches: 3. This CDR3 region has 15 residues. CDR3 bases: TGTGCCAGCAGCGTTGGACTAGCGGGAATCAATGAGCAGTTCTTC. Residues: CASSVGLAGINEQFF.

The chain recombines TRBV5-1 with TRBJ1-5; unclear D gene. CDR3 size: 17 residues. V lost 0 bases and J 0 bases, leaving 13 bases between the germline ends. The germline gives CDR1 SGHRS, CDR2 YFSETQ. The DNA for the CDR3 is TGCGCCAGCAGCTTGGCCGGGAGAGGAGATAGCAATCAGCCCCAGCATTTT. Encoded protein: CASSLAGRGDSNQPQHF.

CDR3 protein: CASKRDRDTGELFF. The CDR3 coding sequence is TGTGCCAGTAAGAGGGACCGAGACACCGGGGAGCTGTTTTTT. The chain employs TRBV19 and TRBJ2-2; D possibly uses TRBD1 or TRBD2 (5 bases each). Germline loops: CDR1 LNHDA, CDR2 SQIVND (reference sequence). V shed 7 bases and J shed 3 bases, with 12 bases lying between them. This CDR3 has 14 amino acids.

The chain employs TRBV28 and TRBJ1-2; D not resolved. Trimming removed 5 bases at V and 4 bases at J, with 11 bases between. Germline loops: CDR1 MDHEN, CDR2 SYDVKM. The CDR3 loop spans 13 amino acids. CDR3 sequence: CASSRPASYGYTF. The DNA for the CDR3 is TGTGCCAGCAGTCGACCAGCGAGCTATGGCTACACCTTC.

V is TRBV30 and J is TRBJ1-2; D is possibly TRBD1 (6 bases). The V end lost 2 bases, the J end lost 7 bases, and 11 bases lay between the germline ends. This CDR3 region has 12 residues. The germline V gene encodes CDR1 GTSNPN and CDR2 SVGIG (reference sequence). CDR3 in amino acids: CAWSWGASGYTF. The CDR3 nucleotides read TGTGCCTGGAGTTGGGGGGCGAGTGGCTACACCTTC.

V and J are TRBV30 and TRBJ1-5; D is uncertain. Germline CDR1 reads GTSNPN; CDR2 reads SVGIG (reference sequence). The germline V and J ends were trimmed by 4 bases and 3 bases, with 10 bases remaining between them. This CDR3 has 13 amino acids. The CDR3: CAWTETLNQPQHF. The CDR3 DNA follows: TGTGCCTGGACAGAGACCCTCAATCAGCCCCAGCATTTT.

This clone turned up a few times. The CDR3 DNA reads TGTGCCAGCAGCCTTGGGACAACCAGGAACTATGGCTACACCTTC. The encoded protein is CASSLGTTRNYGYTF. The chain carries TRBV11-2 and TRBJ1-2; tentative D call: TRBD1 (6 bases). The CDR3 is made up of 15 amino acids. V lost 5 bases and J lost 2, with 15 bases in between. Germline CDR1 is SGHAT and CDR2 is FQNNGV. Using reference TRBV11-2 and TRBJ1-2 for the parts outside the CDR3, the full variable domain is EAGVAQSPRYKIIEKRQSVAFWCNPISGHATLYWYQQILGQGPKLLIQFQNNGVVDDSQLPKDRFSAERLKGVDSTLKIQPAKLEDSAVYLCASSLGTTRNYGYTFGSGTRLTVV.

This clone appeared many times. The chain has TRBV9 and TRBJ2-4; possible D gene TRBD1, 6 bases. Germline CDR1 SGDLS, CDR2 YYNGEE. The V gene lost 4 bases and the J gene lost 6 bases, with 20 bases spanning the gap. This CDR3 is 16 amino acids long. CDR3 nucleotide sequence: TGTGCCAGCAGCACCACAGGGTCCAAAATTCGAAACATTCAGTACTTC. As protein: CASSTTGSKIRNIQYF. The whole variable domain, filled in from reference TRBV9 and TRBJ2-4, reads DSGVTQTPKHLITATGQRVTLRCSPRSGDLSVYWYQQSLDQGLQFLIQYYNGEERAKGNILERFSAQQFPDLHSELNLSSLELGDSALYFCASSTTGSKIRNIQYFGAGTRLSVL.

This clone was seen more than once but under ten times. The chain links TRBV5-6 to TRBJ2-7, with TRBD2 identical over 7 bases. Germline CDR1 SGHDT, CDR2 YYEEEE. The CDR3 sequence is 16 residues long. V gave up 4 bases and J gave up 2 bases; unmatched junction bases: 12. CDR3 sequence: CASSRITSAGAYEQYF. The CDR3 DNA is TGTGCCAGCAGCCGGATAACTAGCGCGGGAGCCTACGAGCAGTACTTC.

The rearrangement joins TRBV6-4 to TRBJ1-1; D remains ambiguous. CDR1 is MRHNA, CDR2 SNTAGT, per germline. CDR3 size: 13 residues. V lost 2 bases and J 4 bases, leaving 8 bases between the germline ends. The DNA for the CDR3 is TGTGCCAGCAGTGACCCGGGAACCACTGAAGCTTTCTTT. This encodes CASSDPGTTEAFF.

The chain carries TRBV5-1 and TRBJ1-3; tentatively, D is TRBD1 (6 bases). This CDR3 contains 16 residues. Germline assignment: CDR1 SGHRS and CDR2 YFSETQ. The V gene lost 3 bases and the J gene lost 0 bases, with 13 bases spanning the gap. The CDR3 nucleotides are TGCGCCAGCAGCTGGTGGACAGTCGTCTCTGGAAACACCATATATTTT. Translated, it gives CASSWWTVVSGNTIYF. Together with reference TRBV5-1 and TRBJ1-3, the CDR3 gives the full variable domain: KAGVTQTPRYLIKTRGQQVTLSCSPISGHRSVSWYQQTPGQGLQFLFEYFSETQRNKGNFPGRFSGRQFSNSRSEMNVSTLELGDSALYLCASSWWTVVSGNTIYFGEGSWLTVV.

This clone was detected only a few times. The chain has TRBV7-9 and TRBJ1-3, with 7 positions matching TRBD1. V gave up 3 bases and J gave up 4 bases; unmatched junction bases: 6. The germline V gene has CDR1 SEHNR and CDR2 FQNEAQ (reference sequence). The CDR3 runs 15 residues. The CDR3 nucleotides are TGTGCCAGCAGCTTTCAACAGGGGTTAGGAAACACCATATATTTT. This codes for CASSFQQGLGNTIYF.